Following are 19 T cell receptor beta chains from one sample sequenced in a study of T cell repertoires in cytomegalovirus infection. One entry per CDR3 protein results from TCRdb running MiXCR on the reads. The sample lists 300,000 to 450,000 distinct CDR3 sequences, 15% to 20% occurring once. What was sequenced was PBMCs. These receptors all stem from a human donor in good health (CMV status not recorded). Some clones in this sample may be carry-over from other donors' samples.

V usage is TRBV5-1 and J usage is TRBJ2-5, with D perhaps matching TRBD2 (5 bases). With 4 bases removed from V and 4 bases from J, the gap between germline ends came to 11 bases. This CDR3 region has 13 residues. The germline V gene encodes CDR1 SGHRS and CDR2 YFSETQ. The CDR3, as DNA: TGCGCCAGCAGCCCCGGGGTGGGAGAGACCCAGTACTTC. This encodes CASSPGVGETQYF.

This clonotype was counted at least ten times. This rearrangement joins TRBV7-2 to TRBJ2-2; TRBD2 matches 7 bases. The CDR3 has 14 amino acids. Trimming at V came to 5 bases and at J to 1 base, leaving 1 base not matched to a gene. Looked up from germline, CDR1 is SGHTA and CDR2 is FQGNSA. The CDR3 DNA is TGTGCCAGCAGCCGCGGGGGGAACACCGGGGAGCTGTTTTTT. It yields the protein CASSRGGNTGELFF.

This clonotype was counted only a few times. V and J are TRBV6-6 and TRBJ1-2; TRBD1 aligns across 8 bases. This CDR3 is built from 14 residues. The germline gives CDR1 MNHNY, CDR2 SVGAGI (reference sequence). With 6 bases clipped from V and 3 bases from J, the junction kept 6 bases outside the gene matches. CDR3 nucleotide sequence: TGTGCCAGCAGCCCTTCGGACAGGGACTATGGCTACACCTTC. Translating gives CASSPSDRDYGYTF.

This clonotype was picked up many times. The chain recombines TRBV7-2 with TRBJ1-4, with a possible D match to TRBD1 (6 bases). Trimming removed 8 bases from V and 4 bases from J, with 14 bases in between. The CDR3 is 14 amino acids. Germline CDR1 reads SGHTA; CDR2 reads FQGNSA. This CDR3 reads CASSQGPGNEKLFF. In DNA, the CDR3 is TGTGCCAGCTCGCAGGGGCCTGGTAATGAAAAACTGTTTTTT. Based on the CDR3 plus reference TRBV7-2 and TRBJ1-4, the full variable domain is GAGVSQSPSNKVTEKGKDVELRCDPISGHTALYWYRQSLGQGLEFLIYFQGNSAPDKSGLPSDRFSAERTGGSVSTLTIQRTQQEDSAVYLCASSQGPGNEKLFFGSGTQLSVL.

This clonotype was found a few times. This rearrangement joins TRBV28 to TRBJ2-7, with 8 bases aligning to TRBD2. The length of the CDR3 is 15 residues. CDR1 and CDR2 (germline): MDHEN, SYDVKM. V shed 0 bases and J 2 bases; nucleotides not matched to a gene: 3. The CDR3 DNA reads as TGTGCCAGCAGTTTATGGCGCGGGGGGACCTACGAGCAGTACTTC. Its protein product is CASSLWRGGTYEQYF.

This clonotype was seen a handful of times. J is TRBJ1-2 and V is TRBV15; D possibly corresponds to TRBD1 (6 bases). The V end lost 4 bases, the J end lost 5 bases, and 14 bases lay between the germline ends. The CDR3 consists of 14 residues. The germline gives CDR1 LNHNV, CDR2 YYDKDF (reference sequence). CDR3 residues: CATSIRGGGYGYTF. The CDR3 region has the DNA TGTGCCACCAGCATCCGGGGGGGCGGGTATGGCTACACCTTC.

The rearrangement uses TRBV6-2 or TRBV6-3 and TRBJ2-4, with D perhaps TRBD1 or TRBD2 (5 bases each). Germline V gene data show CDR1 as MNHEY and CDR2 as SVGEGT. Trimming removed 6 bases at V and 3 bases at J, with 18 bases between. This CDR3 contains 16 residues. In nucleotides, the CDR3 is TGTGCCAGCAGCCCGGGGCCGGGCTGGGACAAAAACATTCAGTACTTC. Its protein is CASSPGPGWDKNIQYF.

The chain employs TRBV20-1 and TRBJ2-5, with 11 bases that match TRBD2. The CDR3 is 16 residues long. V lost 4 bases, J lost 4 bases, and 11 bases stayed unmatched. Germline CDR1 reads DFQATT; CDR2 reads SNEGSKA (reference sequence). The CDR3 coding sequence is TGCAGTGCTACAGGCCTCCTAGCGGGGGGTGGAGAGACCCAGTACTTC. It encodes CSATGLLAGGGETQYF.

This clonotype was counted between two and nine times. The rearrangement links TRBV19 to TRBJ2-7; no definite D call. With 6 bases removed from V and 0 bases from J, the gap between germline ends came to 9 bases. This CDR3 is 13 amino acids long. Looked up from germline, CDR1 is LNHDA and CDR2 is SQIVND (reference sequence). The CDR3 is CASRPVNSYEQYF. The CDR3 nucleotides are TGTGCCAGTAGGCCAGTAAACTCCTACGAGCAGTACTTC.

This clonotype was observed a few times. The gene calls are TRBV2 and TRBJ2-3; 10 bases fit TRBD2. Looked up from germline, CDR1 is SNHLY and CDR2 is FYNNEI. This CDR3 is built from 15 residues. J was trimmed by 3 bases and V by 4 bases; bases with no gene match: 4. CDR3: CASSAERGGTDTQYF. For the CDR3, the DNA is TGTGCCAGCAGTGCGGAGCGGGGGGGGACAGATACGCAGTATTTT.

The chain combines TRBV5-4 with TRBJ2-4, with 8 bases that match TRBD1. Germline V CDR1 and CDR2: SGHNT, YYREEE (reference sequence). V shed 4 bases, J shed 1 base, and the junction held 4 bases outside the gene matches. The CDR3 totals 15 residues. The CDR3 protein is CASSPGDRAKNIQYF. The DNA for the CDR3 is TGTGCCAGCAGCCCCGGGGACAGGGCCAAAAACATTCAGTACTTC.

Ten or more counts support this clonotype. The V call is TRBV7-2, the J call TRBJ1-4; D is unresolved. The CDR3 contains 14 residues. The V end was cut by 8 bases, the J end by 8 bases, with 18 bases between. CDR1 and CDR2 from the germline V gene are SGHTA and FQGNSA. The CDR3 sequence is CASATDWVEEKLFF. DNA of the CDR3: TGTGCCAGCGCCACGGACTGGGTAGAGGAAAAACTGTTTTTT.

The chain links TRBV5-1 to TRBJ2-1, with D tentatively TRBD1 (6 bases). The CDR3 covers 15 residues. Deletions cut 4 bases from V and 2 bases from J, with 13 bases between. Germline loops: CDR1 SGHRS, CDR2 YFSETQ. This CDR3 is CASSLGTLPYNEQFF. The CDR3 region has the DNA TGCGCCAGCAGCCTGGGGACACTTCCCTACAATGAGCAGTTCTTC.

This chain connects TRBV9 to TRBJ1-5; D is unresolved. Trimming pared 0 bases from V and 4 bases from J, leaving 8 bases between. The germline V gene has CDR1 SGDLS and CDR2 YYNGEE. The CDR3 spans 14 residues. CDR3 in amino acids: CASSVEGGNQPQHF. The DNA for the CDR3 is TGTGCCAGCAGCGTAGAAGGCGGTAATCAGCCCCAGCATTTT.

The CDR3 protein is CASSQDLGAPYEQYF. For the CDR3, the DNA is TGCGCCAGCAGCCAAGATTTAGGGGCCCCCTACGAGCAGTACTTC. The V gene is TRBV4-1, the J gene TRBJ2-7; D possibly corresponds to TRBD1 (5 bases). Trimming left V 0 bases short and J 2 bases short, with 11 bases between. The length of the CDR3 is 15 residues. Germline values: CDR1 MGHRA, CDR2 YSYEKL.

This clonotype came up many times. CDR3 DNA: TGTGCCAGCGGATTAGGACGTTATACAGTTGAAGCTTTCTTT. Translating gives CASGLGRYTVEAFF. The chain couples TRBV7-8 to TRBJ1-1; unclear D gene. The CDR3 contains 14 residues. The V end was cut by 8 bases, the J end by 7 bases, with 20 bases between. CDR1 and CDR2 (germline): SGHVS, FQNEAQ.

This chain uses TRBV5-5 with TRBJ2-1; TRBD1 agrees at 7 bases. The CDR3 totals 16 residues. Unmatched junction bases numbered 5, after V lost 1 base and J lost 1 base. Germline V gene data show CDR1 as SGHKS and CDR2 as YYEKEE (reference sequence). CDR3 bases: TGTGCCAGCAGCTTGCAGGGGACAGCTTCCTACAATGAGCAGTTCTTC. Translation gives CASSLQGTASYNEQFF.

The chain recombines TRBV3-1 with TRBJ2-2; 10 bases agree with TRBD2. Germline V gene data show CDR1 as LGHDT and CDR2 as YNNKEL (reference sequence). Trimming at V came to 3 bases and at J to 7 bases, leaving 17 bases not matched to a gene. The CDR3 has 19 amino acids. Written as DNA, the CDR3 is TGTGCCAGCAGCCAGCGTAGGGTAGCGGGAGGCCTAACTATCGGGGAGCTGTTTTTT. It encodes CASSQRRVAGGLTIGELFF.

The chain links TRBV3-1 to TRBJ1-5; unclear D gene. V gave up 3 bases and J gave up 0 bases, with 6 bases separating them. Germline-derived CDR1 and CDR2 are LGHDT and YNNKEL (reference sequence). The CDR3 is 14 amino acids. The chain's CDR3 is CASSHLYSNQPQHF. The CDR3 region has the DNA TGTGCCAGCAGCCACCTCTATAGCAATCAGCCCCAGCATTTT.